Listed here are 25 T cell receptor beta chains from one sample, sequenced in a study of T cell repertoires in cytomegalovirus infection (dated by TCRdb to between 2018 and 2020). No cognate antigen is known for these TCRs. Data came from an Illumina HiSeq 1500. The public reads were quality trimmed at Q25 with fastp and then assembled into clones with MiXCR by TCRdb, keeping productive beta chains. Rows are unified per CDR3 protein, each entry keeping the most common DNA and genes. Within this sample are 750,000 to 950,000 distinct CDR3 sequences, with almost 30% of them counted one time only. Around 12% of the sample is in the top ten clones. The sample's treatment or condition label, in plain terms: in vitro stimulation with specific CMV peptide epitopes to enrich CMV-specific T cells. The input for sequencing was cultured CD8+ T cells from PBMCs, taken from culture after CMV antigen stimulation. The receptor source for this set is a human donor in good health (CMV status not recorded). Some clones in this sample may be carry-over from other donors' samples.

In its sample, this clonotype was seen a few times. The chain uses TRBV29-1 and TRBJ2-3; TRBD1 agrees at 11 bases. This CDR3 spans 17 amino acids. Germline V lookup: CDR1 SQVTM, CDR2 ANQGSEA. Trimming took 1 base from V and 5 from J; bases not matched to a gene: 11. CDR3: CSVEGSIGQGAGDTQYF. The CDR3, as DNA: TGCAGCGTTGAAGGATCAATAGGACAGGGGGCGGGAGATACGCAGTATTTT.

This clonotype was seen more than once but under ten times. The genes are TRBV7-9 and TRBJ1-1; D remains ambiguous. With 5 bases removed from V and 7 bases from J, the gap between germline ends came to 20 bases. This CDR3 has 15 amino acids. Germline V gene lookup returns CDR1 SEHNR and CDR2 FQNEAQ (reference sequence). CDR3 bases: TGTGCCAGCAGCCCCAAGGAGCAAAGCAGGTTTGAAGCTTTCTTT. Amino acid sequence: CASSPKEQSRFEAFF. Full variable domain (rest looked up from reference TRBV7-9 and TRBJ1-1): DTGVSQNPRHKITKRGQNVTFRCDPISEHNRLYWYRQTLGQGPEFLTYFQNEAQLEKSRLLSDRFSAERPKGSFSTLEIQRTEQGDSAMYLCASSPKEQSRFEAFFGQGTRLTVV.

This clonotype was found a few times. The V gene is TRBV6-6, the J gene TRBJ2-7, with 9 positions matching TRBD1. V was clipped by 7 bases and J by 6 bases; unmatched bases: 4. The CDR3 is 12 amino acids. Germline CDR1 reads MNHNY; CDR2 reads SVGAGI (reference sequence). The CDR3 DNA reads as TGTGCCAGCACACAGGGGGCATCCGAGCAGTACGTC. It is translated as CASTQGASEQYV.

J is TRBJ2-1 and V is TRBV14, with D possibly TRBD1 on 5 matching bases. The CDR3 sequence is 17 residues long. V lost 3 bases to trimming and J lost 3 bases, with 18 bases between them. CDR1 and CDR2 (germline): SGHDN, FVKESK. CDR3 coding DNA: TGTGCCAGCAGCCATCCGACAGTAAATAACTTCTACAATGAGCAGTTCTTC. This encodes CASSHPTVNNFYNEQFF.

The rearrangement joins TRBV4-1 to TRBJ2-3, with 7 bases fitting TRBD1. Per germline, CDR1 MGHRA and CDR2 YSYEKL. Trimming removed 5 bases from V and 5 bases from J; junction bases left unmatched: 7. The CDR3 covers 14 residues. CDR3 DNA sequence: TGCGCCAGCAGCAAACAGGGGACGATAGATACGCAGTATTTT. The encoded protein is CASSKQGTIDTQYF.

This clonotype was seen a few times. The V call is TRBV7-8, the J call TRBJ2-7; maybe TRBD2 (5 bases). Looked up from germline, CDR1 is SGHVS and CDR2 is FQNEAQ. Trimming took 1 base from V and 3 from J, leaving 10 bases between them. This CDR3 has 14 amino acids. The CDR3 coding sequence is TGTGCCAGCAGCTTAGAAGGACTCCTCTACGAGCAGTACTTC. It encodes CASSLEGLLYEQYF.

The V gene is TRBV7-6, the J gene TRBJ2-1; D is perhaps TRBD2 (5 bases). Germline CDR1 and CDR2: SGHVS and FNYEAQ. V was pared by 0 bases and J by 3 bases, with 12 bases between. This CDR3 contains 16 residues. The CDR3 DNA follows: TGTGCCAGCAGCTTAGCAGAGGACGGGATCTACAATGAGCAGTTCTTC. This codes for CASSLAEDGIYNEQFF. Combining the CDR3 with reference TRBV7-6 and TRBJ2-1 gives the whole variable domain GAGVSQSPRYKVTKRGQDVALRCDPISGHVSLYWYRQALGQGPEFLTYFNYEAQQDKSGLPNDRFSAERPEGSISTLTIQRTEQRDSAMYRCASSLAEDGIYNEQFFGPGTRLTVL.

This clonotype was seen more than once but under ten times. The chain links TRBV7-6 to TRBJ2-1; D call uncertain. Germline lookup yields CDR1 SGHVS and CDR2 FNYEAQ. V was cut by 1 base and J by 1 base, with 11 bases left in between. This CDR3 contains 16 residues. Here the CDR3 reads CASSLVAGRSYNEQFF. The CDR3 bases are TGTGCCAGCAGCTTAGTCGCCGGTCGGTCCTACAATGAGCAGTTCTTC. Using reference TRBV7-6 and TRBJ2-1 for the parts outside the CDR3, the full variable domain is GAGVSQSPRYKVTKRGQDVALRCDPISGHVSLYWYRQALGQGPEFLTYFNYEAQQDKSGLPNDRFSAERPEGSISTLTIQRTEQRDSAMYRCASSLVAGRSYNEQFFGPGTRLTVL.

CDR3: CSVVYPGVLDGYTF. The CDR3 region has the DNA TGCAGCGTTGTTTACCCCGGGGTACTCGATGGCTACACCTTC. The V gene is TRBV29-1, the J gene TRBJ1-2; D is ambiguous. Germline values: CDR1 SQVTM, CDR2 ANQGSEA. Trimming took 4 bases from V and 6 from J, leaving 18 bases between them. The CDR3 contains 14 residues.

This clonotype was counted a single time. The chain combines TRBV14 with TRBJ2-1; perhaps TRBD2 as D (7 bases). From germline, CDR1 is SGHDN and CDR2 FVKESK. Trimming shortened V by 1 base and J by 4 bases, and 17 bases separated the two germline ends. This CDR3 has 17 amino acids. CDR3 nucleotides: TGTGCCAGCAGCCAAGCAGGGGTGGCTAGCGGATACAATGAGCAGTTCTTC. Its protein product is CASSQAGVASGYNEQFF.

The J gene is TRBJ1-1, the V gene TRBV13, with D possibly TRBD1 on 5 matching bases. CDR1 and CDR2 from the germline V gene are PRHDT and FYEKMQ (reference sequence). The CDR3 runs 15 residues. The V end lost 0 bases, the J end lost 5 bases, and 13 bases lay between the germline ends. The CDR3: CASSLGRQGQTEAFF. In nucleotides, the CDR3 is TGTGCCAGCAGCTTAGGCCGCCAGGGTCAAACTGAAGCTTTCTTT.

V and J are TRBV6-6 and TRBJ2-1; no clear D gene. The V gene's germline CDR1 is MNHNY and CDR2 SVGAGI (reference sequence). V shed 1 base and J shed 2 bases, with 9 bases lying between them. This CDR3 spans 15 amino acids. The CDR3 region has the DNA TGTGCCAGCAGTTACTTCCGTGGGCCCTACAATGAGCAGTTCTTC. Translation: CASSYFRGPYNEQFF.

This chain connects TRBV19 to TRBJ2-2; possibly TRBD2 for D (5 bases). The CDR3 spans 14 residues. Germline lookup yields CDR1 LNHDA and CDR2 SQIVND (reference sequence). V was cut by 0 bases and J by 6 bases, with 8 bases left in between. The CDR3 coding sequence is TGTGCCAGTAGTATAGATCCGGGGTCCGGGGAGCTGTTTTTT. Translating it yields CASSIDPGSGELFF.

In its sample, this clonotype was seen many times. The chain combines TRBV7-9 with TRBJ1-1; no definite D call. The V end was cut by 5 bases, the J end by 3 bases, with 10 bases between. The V gene's germline CDR1 is SEHNR and CDR2 FQNEAQ (reference sequence). The CDR3 has 13 residues. The CDR3 is CASSPWRDTEAFF. The CDR3 DNA reads as TGTGCCAGCAGCCCTTGGCGGGACACTGAAGCTTTCTTT.

This clonotype came up once. This chain uses TRBV4-1 with TRBJ2-3; D gene unclear. The germline V and J ends were trimmed by 0 bases and 2 bases, with 12 bases remaining between them. This CDR3 spans 16 amino acids. Germline assignment: CDR1 MGHRA and CDR2 YSYEKL. CDR3 coding DNA: TGCGCCAGCAGCCAAGACGGGTCCCCGTACACAGATACGCAGTATTTT. Protein: CASSQDGSPYTDTQYF.

This clonotype was detected many times. V is TRBV7-6 and J is TRBJ1-1, with D perhaps matching TRBD1 (5 bases). This CDR3 has 15 residues. Trimming shortened V by 5 bases and J by 1 base, and 14 bases separated the two germline ends. Germline V CDR1 and CDR2: SGHVS, FNYEAQ. Here the CDR3 reads CASSQLGGTNTEAFF. Written as DNA, the CDR3 is TGTGCCAGCAGCCAGTTGGGGGGTACGAACACTGAAGCTTTCTTT.

This clonotype showed up just a few times. The chain is built from TRBV4-1 and TRBJ1-1, with unresolved D. Trimming stripped 1 base from V and 0 bases from J, with 6 bases between. This CDR3 region has 14 residues. Germline V CDR1 and CDR2: MGHRA, YSYEKL. CDR3 amino acids: CASSQVRLNTEAFF. The CDR3 nucleotides are TGCGCCAGCAGCCAAGTTAGGTTGAACACTGAAGCTTTCTTT.

This chain links TRBV15 with TRBJ1-4, with D hard to call. Between the trimmed V and J ends, which lost 1 base and 3 bases, there was a span of 15 bases. Germline V gene sequence: CDR1 LNHNV, CDR2 YYDKDF (reference sequence). The CDR3 consists of 17 residues. The CDR3 DNA follows: TGTGCCACCAGCAGAGTTCGACACCAAGGCGCTAATGAAAAACTGTTTTTT. This encodes CATSRVRHQGANEKLFF.

This chain connects TRBV7-9 to TRBJ2-5; maybe TRBD1 (6 bases). The germline gives CDR1 SEHNR, CDR2 FQNEAQ (reference sequence). V lost 7 bases, J lost 3 bases, and 15 bases lay in between. The CDR3 sequence is 14 residues long. The chain's CDR3 is CASTPDGGEETQYF. Written as DNA, the CDR3 is TGTGCCAGCACCCCCGATGGGGGCGAAGAGACCCAGTACTTC. Complete variable domain (other parts from reference TRBV7-9 and TRBJ2-5): DTGVSQNPRHKITKRGQNVTFRCDPISEHNRLYWYRQTLGQGPEFLTYFQNEAQLEKSRLLSDRFSAERPKGSFSTLEIQRTEQGDSAMYLCASTPDGGEETQYFGPGTRLLVL.

This clonotype was counted a few times. The chain has TRBV27 and TRBJ1-4; D not certain. This CDR3 contains 12 residues. Germline CDR1 MNHEY, CDR2 SMNVEV (reference sequence). V was pared by 8 bases and J by 5 bases, with 9 bases between. The CDR3 bases are TGTGCCAGCGCTAGTAGCAATGAAAAACTGTTTTTT. Encoded protein: CASASSNEKLFF.

The chain uses TRBV7-3 and TRBJ2-5; 9 bases are a match to TRBD1. Germline V CDR1 and CDR2: SGHTA, FQGTGA. V was pared by 2 bases and J by 6 bases, with 4 bases of the junction left unmatched. The CDR3 consists of 14 residues. The CDR3 region is CASSLSGQGQTQYF. The CDR3 nucleotides read TGTGCCAGCAGCTTATCGGGACAGGGCCAGACCCAGTACTTC.

The rearrangement links TRBV20-1 to TRBJ1-4; 7 positions agree with TRBD1. The CDR3 is made up of 15 amino acids. The trim removed 0 bases at V and 2 bases at J, leaving 3 bases unmatched. Germline V gene sequence: CDR1 DFQATT, CDR2 SNEGSKA (reference sequence). Written as DNA, the CDR3 is TGCAGTGCTAGAGATAGCAGGGGGACTAATGAAAAACTGTTTTTT. Translating it yields CSARDSRGTNEKLFF.

Only one count was recorded for this clonotype. This may be a read error: a much more frequent sequence differs by one nucleotide. The rearrangement joins TRBV2 to TRBJ2-2; D not resolved. There are 14 residues in the CDR3. CDR1 and CDR2 (germline): SNHLY, FYNNEI. DNA for the CDR3: TGTGCCAGCAGTGGTACACCGAACACCGGGCAGCTGTTTTTT. Translating gives CASSGTPNTGQLFF.

This clonotype was seen repeatedly, ten times or more. The V gene is TRBV12-3 or TRBV12-4, the J gene TRBJ1-1; no clear D gene. The V end lost 3 bases, the J end lost 0 bases, and 11 bases lay between the germline ends. The CDR3 covers 15 residues. CDR3 protein: CASSLALGLNTEAFF. The DNA for the CDR3 is TGTGCCAGCAGTTTGGCCCTAGGGTTGAACACTGAAGCTTTCTTT.

There are a few counts of this clonotype. The chain has TRBV15 and TRBJ2-1, with D possibly TRBD2 on 6 matching bases. CDR3 length equals 13 residues. V dropped 8 bases and J dropped 5 bases, with 13 bases sitting between them. Germline CDR1 is LNHNV and CDR2 is YYDKDF (reference sequence). The CDR3 sequence is CATLETGDNEQFF. The CDR3 bases are TGTGCCACCCTAGAGACGGGGGACAATGAGCAGTTCTTC.